The 21 T cell receptor beta chains listed next were all sequenced from one sample in a study of T cells expressing NK-cell markers. TCRdb reprocessed the 5' RACE reads and stores each CDR3 protein as one record, lacking DNA. In all, the sample yields approximately 170,000 distinct CDR3 sequences. The sample taken for sequencing was blood T cells: a sorted CD56 or NKG2C T cell subset, CD4+ or CD8+ T cells, or bulk PBMC T cells (not recorded which). The receptors shown here come from a man between 18 and 69 years old in good health.

CDR3 loop: CASSLAEMITGELFF. The J gene is TRBJ2-2, the V gene TRBV5-5. This CDR3 has 15 residues. Germline values: CDR1 SGHKS, CDR2 YYEKEE (reference sequence).

This chain uses TRBV7-6 with TRBJ2-1; TCRdb's assignment of TRBD2 cannot be checked, as there is no DNA. The CDR3 covers 17 residues. The germline gives CDR1 SGHVS, CDR2 FNYEAQ. CDR3 sequence reads: CASSLVASGGTYNEQFF.

This rearrangement joins TRBV5-6 to TRBJ2-7. Germline-derived CDR1 and CDR2 are SGHDT and YYEEEE. CDR3 length equals 12 residues. This CDR3 is CASSSTLREQYF.

The chain carries TRBV9 and TRBJ1-2; no DNA is available, so the TRBD1 call from TCRdb remains unchecked. The CDR3 consists of 12 residues. Germline CDR1 SGDLS, CDR2 YYNGEE. The CDR3 is CATGTGGKSSTF.

This chain uses TRBV20-1 with TRBJ2-7; TCRdb's D call of TRBD1 is untestable without DNA. The CDR3 contains 14 residues. Germline V lookup: CDR1 DFQATT, CDR2 SNEGSKA (reference sequence). The CDR3 here is CSAPSRDRVNEQYF.

The V and J genes are TRBV5-6 and TRBJ2-7. The CDR3 contains 17 residues. Germline V gives CDR1 SGHDT, CDR2 YYEEEE. CDR3 sequence: CASTSLSGTGITYEQYF.

The V and J genes are TRBV7-9 and TRBJ1-1; the D call of TRBD1 rests on TCRdb alone, since no DNA is present to check it. The germline V gene encodes CDR1 SEHNR and CDR2 FQNEAQ (reference sequence). CDR3 size: 12 residues. This chain's CDR3 is CAIDRLRTEAFF.

V and J are TRBV28 and TRBJ1-5; with no DNA, the TCRdb D assignment of TRBD1 cannot be verified. The CDR3 runs 16 residues. The V gene's germline CDR1 is MDHEN and CDR2 SYDVKM. CDR3 sequence: CASRIGQELSNQPQHF.

This sequence joins TRBV7-9 and TRBJ2-3. The CDR3 consists of 12 residues. Germline V lookup: CDR1 SEHNR, CDR2 FQNEAQ (reference sequence). CDR3 loop: CASSLDLFTQYF.

CDR3 sequence: CATLPLAGGQGENNEQFF. V is TRBV10-3 and J is TRBJ2-1; the TCRdb D gene call, TRBD2, has no DNA to confirm it. The CDR3 has 18 residues. Germline CDR1 reads ENHRY; CDR2 reads SYGVKD.

This chain connects TRBV27 to TRBJ2-5; the D gene TCRdb calls, TRBD2, cannot be checked with no DNA. The CDR3 contains 17 residues. Germline V CDR1 and CDR2: MNHEY, SMNVEV (reference sequence). CDR3 protein: CASSLTRLAGSQETQYF.

The V and J genes are TRBV30 and TRBJ1-2; TCRdb designates TRBD1, a call that cannot be tested without DNA. The CDR3 length is 13 residues. In germline, CDR1 is GTSNPN, CDR2 SVGIG (reference sequence). CDR3 sequence reads: CAWDSGAPYGYTF.

The chain links TRBV28 to TRBJ2-1. CDR1 is MDHEN and CDR2 is SYDVKM in the germline V gene. The CDR3 has 19 residues. This CDR3 is CASSFSLEKDSSSYNEQFF.

The chain uses TRBV5-6 and TRBJ2-5; as DNA is missing, the TRBD2 call by TCRdb cannot be tested. The CDR3 is made up of 14 amino acids. In germline, CDR1 is SGHDT, CDR2 YYEEEE. The chain's CDR3 is CASTNTGGQETQYF.

The chain couples TRBV6-1 to TRBJ1-5. In germline, CDR1 is MNHNS, CDR2 SASEGT. CDR3 length: 15 residues. The CDR3: CASRLRRDSNQPQHF.

The CDR3 sequence is CASSPDTGMAGEQFF. The chain recombines TRBV9 with TRBJ2-1; TCRdb's D call of TRBD2 is untestable without DNA. Per the germline V gene, CDR1 is SGDLS and CDR2 is YYNGEE. CDR3 length: 15 residues.

The rearrangement joins TRBV7-6 to TRBJ2-3; checking the TCRdb D call of TRBD2 is not possible without DNA. CDR1 and CDR2 (germline): SGHVS, FNYEAQ. This CDR3 spans 17 amino acids. The CDR3 reads CASSSLAGGPSTDTQYF.

V and J are TRBV13 and TRBJ2-1; the D gene TCRdb calls, TRBD2, cannot be checked with no DNA. This CDR3 contains 14 residues. Germline CDR1 PRHDT, CDR2 FYEKMQ (reference sequence). The CDR3 sequence: CASTSGGNRNEQFF.

The chain employs TRBV6-2 or TRBV6-3 and TRBJ1-1; no DNA is available, so the TRBD1 call from TCRdb remains unchecked. The germline CDR1 and CDR2 sequences are MNHEY and SVGEGT. CDR3 length: 14 residues. The CDR3 here is CASSWAQTNTEAFF.

This chain joins TRBV7-9 and TRBJ2-1. Per the germline V gene, CDR1 is SEHNR and CDR2 is FQNEAQ (reference sequence). The CDR3 has 14 amino acids. The CDR3 protein is CASSHPTNNNEQFF.

The chain combines TRBV2 with TRBJ2-1. The CDR3 has 16 amino acids. Germline CDR1 and CDR2: SNHLY and FYNNEI. The CDR3 reads CASSVSSGGSYNEQFF. Using reference TRBV2 and TRBJ2-1 for the parts outside the CDR3, the full variable domain is EPEVTQTPSHQVTQMGQEVILRCVPISNHLYFYWYRQILGQKVEFLVSFYNNEISEKSEIFDDQFSVERPDGSNFTLKIRSTKLEDSAMYFCASSVSSGGSYNEQFFGPGTRLTVL.